One and the same sample provided the 26 T cell receptor beta chains below, sequenced in a study of cytomegalovirus exposure and HLA in healthy donors. A multiplex PCR was run with 60 Vbeta primers and 13 Jbeta primers. Sequenced by immunoSEQ multiplex PCR; TCRdb stores in-frame clones only, minus some. Its clone listing holds about 55,000 clones. Material for sequencing was PBMCs. These receptors originate from a man aged 50-59 years in good health and CMV-seropositive.

This rearrangement joins TRBV5-1 to TRBJ1-2; TRBD1 matches 7 bases. Germline CDR1 is SGHRS and CDR2 is YFSETQ. The CDR3 runs to 13 residues. Trimming removed 3 bases from V and 5 bases from J; junction bases left unmatched: 4. CDR3: CASSSGQRYGYTF. The CDR3 nucleotides read TGCGCCAGCAGCTCGGGACAGCGATATGGCTACACCTTC.

The CDR3 is CASRPSPGAERGSYEQYF. DNA of the CDR3: TGTGCCAGCAGGCCATCCCCGGGGGCGGAGCGGGGCTCCTACGAGCAGTACTTC. The chain employs TRBV28 and TRBJ2-7; TRBD2 might be the D (7 bases). This CDR3 has 18 amino acids. V was pared by 6 bases and J by 0 bases, with 24 bases between. CDR1 and CDR2 (germline): MDHEN, SYDVKM.

CDR3 nucleotide sequence: TGTGCCAGCAGCTTCCACAGGGGTACTGAAGCTTTCTTT. It specifies CASSFHRGTEAFF. The chain joins TRBV7-2 to TRBJ1-1, with 7 bases identical to TRBD1. V was pared by 3 bases and J by 5 bases, with 3 bases of the junction left unmatched. The CDR3 has 13 amino acids. In germline, CDR1 is SGHTA, CDR2 FQGNSA.

The V call is TRBV29-1, the J call TRBJ2-1, with 10 bases fitting TRBD1. CDR3 length: 15 residues. V shed 5 bases and J 4 bases; nucleotides not matched to a gene: 8. Germline V gene lookup returns CDR1 SQVTM and CDR2 ANQGSEA. The CDR3 spells CSVQSGTGAYNEQFF. The CDR3, as DNA: TGCAGCGTTCAATCGGGGACAGGGGCTTACAATGAGCAGTTCTTC.

The genes are TRBV7-9 and TRBJ2-7; no definite D call. V lost 3 bases to trimming and J lost 5 bases, with 8 bases between them. The length of the CDR3 is 12 residues. Germline V lookup: CDR1 SEHNR, CDR2 FQNEAQ (reference sequence). This chain's CDR3 is CASSFWQDEQYF. The CDR3 DNA sequence: TGTGCCAGCAGCTTTTGGCAGGACGAGCAGTACTTC.

This chain connects TRBV29-1 to TRBJ2-7, with D maybe TRBD1 (6 bases). Germline lookup yields CDR1 SQVTM and CDR2 ANQGSEA. The V end was cut by 4 bases, the J end by 2 bases, with 9 bases between. The CDR3 totals 12 residues. The CDR3 here is CSVGGLAYEQYF. The CDR3 region has the DNA TGCAGCGTTGGGGGGCTCGCCTACGAGCAGTACTTC.

The J gene is TRBJ2-5, the V gene TRBV6-5; 8 nucleotides line up with TRBD2. With 4 bases clipped from V and 5 bases from J, the junction kept 6 bases outside the gene matches. Germline V gene lookup returns CDR1 MNHEY and CDR2 SVGAGI. The CDR3 runs to 14 residues. The CDR3 DNA reads as TGTGCCAGCAGTTTAGCGGGGTACCGGGAGACCCAGTACTTC. This translates into CASSLAGYRETQYF.

The chain combines TRBV4-1 with TRBJ2-5; 13 nucleotides align to TRBD2. J was trimmed by 3 bases and V by 0 bases; bases with no gene match: 7. There are 18 residues in the CDR3. Germline V gene sequence: CDR1 MGHRA, CDR2 YSYEKL. The CDR3 sequence is CASSQDHGTSGVEETQYF. The CDR3 nucleotides are TGCGCCAGCAGCCAAGATCATGGGACTAGCGGGGTCGAAGAGACCCAGTACTTC.

The chain joins TRBV28 to TRBJ2-7; TRBD1 agrees at 10 bases. This CDR3 spans 15 amino acids. V shed 5 bases and J 2 bases; nucleotides not matched to a gene: 6. CDR1 and CDR2 (germline): MDHEN, SYDVKM. The CDR3 sequence: CASSGAGTGAYEQYF. Written as DNA, the CDR3 is TGTGCCAGCAGTGGGGCGGGGACAGGGGCCTACGAGCAGTACTTC. The whole variable domain, filled in from reference TRBV28 and TRBJ2-7, reads DVKVTQSSRYLVKRTGEKVFLECVQDMDHENMFWYRQDPGLGLRLIYFSYDVKMKEKGDIPEGYSVSREKKERFSLILESASTNQTSMYLCASSGAGTGAYEQYFGPGTRLTVT.

The CDR3 coding sequence is TGCAGCACCGGGTCAGGGGCGAACACCGGGGAGCTGTTTTTT. Translated, it gives CSTGSGANTGELFF. The V and J genes are TRBV29-1 and TRBJ2-2; maybe TRBD1 (6 bases). Between the trimmed V and J ends, which lost 8 bases and 0 bases, there was a span of 13 bases. The CDR3 is 14 amino acids. From germline, CDR1 is SQVTM and CDR2 ANQGSEA.

The V call is TRBV6-5, the J call TRBJ2-7; 9 bases fit TRBD2. This CDR3 is built from 13 residues. Germline V CDR1 and CDR2: MNHEY, SVGAGI. The junction had 6 bases not matched to a gene; V was cut back by 0 bases and J by 12 bases. CDR3 sequence reads: CASSYSRAGGWYF. The CDR3 region has the DNA TGTGCCAGCAGTTACTCGAGAGCGGGAGGTTGGTACTTC.

This sequence joins TRBV7-2 and TRBJ1-2; 7 positions agree with TRBD1. Losses at the gene ends were 0 bases for V and 7 bases for J; bases not matched to a gene: 8. Germline-derived CDR1 and CDR2 are SGHTA and FQGNSA. This CDR3 comprises 15 residues. CDR3 in amino acids: CASSLAQGQDSGYTF. For the CDR3, the DNA is TGTGCCAGCAGCTTAGCGCAAGGACAGGATAGTGGCTACACCTTC.

The chain links TRBV18 to TRBJ2-3, with TRBD2 matching 7 bases. This CDR3 comprises 15 residues. The V gene end was trimmed by 6 bases and the J gene end by 2 bases; junction bases not matched to a gene: 8. Germline CDR1 is KGHSH and CDR2 is LQKENI. CDR3 DNA sequence: TGTGCCAGCTCGGGCGGGAGTTCCACCACAGATACGCAGTATTTT. It yields the protein CASSGGSSTTDTQYF.

CDR3 residues: CASSLLDSGPTDTQYF. The CDR3 DNA follows: TGTGCCAGCAGTTTATTGGATAGTGGGCCCACAGATACGCAGTATTTT. The chain combines TRBV27 with TRBJ2-3, with no clear D. Looked up from germline, CDR1 is MNHEY and CDR2 is SMNVEV (reference sequence). The V gene lost 1 base and the J gene lost 2 bases, with 13 bases spanning the gap. The CDR3 is 16 residues long.

The J gene is TRBJ2-5, the V gene TRBV7-3; 10 nucleotides align to TRBD1. This CDR3 has 14 amino acids. V shed 8 bases and J 4 bases; nucleotides not matched to a gene: 7. CDR1 SGHTA and CDR2 FQGTGA come from the germline V gene. The CDR3 DNA follows: TGTGCCAGCGCGGGACAGGGGAGGGGAGAGACCCAGTACTTC. Translating it yields CASAGQGRGETQYF.

V is TRBV20-1 and J is TRBJ2-7, with D tentatively TRBD1 (6 bases). The V gene's germline CDR1 is DFQATT and CDR2 SNEGSKA (reference sequence). Deletions cut 5 bases from V and 6 bases from J, with 11 bases between. The CDR3 consists of 11 residues. CDR3 residues: CSAAQGPEQYF. The DNA for the CDR3 is TGCAGTGCTGCACAGGGCCCCGAGCAGTACTTC.

CDR3 DNA sequence: TGTGCCAGCAGCTTGGGACAGGGGGCCACAGATACGCAGTATTTT. Amino acids: CASSLGQGATDTQYF. The gene calls are TRBV7-9 and TRBJ2-3; 12 positions match TRBD1. The CDR3 has 15 residues. The V and J ends lost 3 bases and 2 bases, in that order; junction bases with no gene match: 0. The V gene's germline CDR1 is SEHNR and CDR2 FQNEAQ (reference sequence).

The chain combines TRBV25-1 with TRBJ1-3, with no clear D. Germline CDR1 reads MGHDK; CDR2 reads SYGVNS. The CDR3 is 15 residues long. Trimming removed 3 bases from V and 0 bases from J, with 9 bases in between. In DNA form, the CDR3 reads TGTGCCAGCAGTGAGGACTGGCACTCTGGAAACACCATATATTTT. Its translation is CASSEDWHSGNTIYF.

V and J are TRBV9 and TRBJ1-2; tentatively, D is TRBD1 (5 bases). CDR3 length: 15 amino acids. CDR1 is SGDLS, CDR2 YYNGEE, per germline. V was pared by 0 bases and J by 6 bases, with 15 bases between. The chain's CDR3 is CASSVDGQGWNGYTF. Written as DNA, the CDR3 is TGTGCCAGCAGCGTAGATGGGCAGGGATGGAATGGCTACACCTTC.

This sequence joins TRBV18 and TRBJ1-1; TRBD1 agrees at 7 bases. The germline gives CDR1 KGHSH, CDR2 LQKENI. V lost 4 bases to trimming and J lost 3 bases; unmatched junction nucleotides: 5. The CDR3 spans 14 residues. The CDR3 DNA sequence: TGTGCCAGCTCACGACAGGGTGGGGACACTGAAGCTTTCTTT. Translated: CASSRQGGDTEAFF. Together with reference TRBV18 and TRBJ1-1, the CDR3 gives the full variable domain: NAGVMQNPRHLVRRRGQEARLRCSPMKGHSHVYWYRQLPEEGLKFMVYLQKENIIDESGMPKERFSAEFPKEGPSILRIQQVVRGDSAAYFCASSRQGGDTEAFFGQGTRLTVV.

The V call is TRBV6-6, the J call TRBJ2-7; D might be TRBD1 (5 bases). The CDR3 is 16 residues long. The germline CDR1 and CDR2 sequences are MNHNY and SVGAGI (reference sequence). The germline V and J ends were trimmed by 0 bases and 2 bases, with 14 bases remaining between them. In nucleotides, the CDR3 is TGTGCCAGCAGTTACTCGACTGAGACAGCTACCTACGAGCAGTACTTC. Translating gives CASSYSTETATYEQYF.

The chain is built from TRBV5-6 and TRBJ2-1; possible D gene TRBD2, 5 bases. The CDR3 sequence is 12 residues long. In germline, CDR1 is SGHDT, CDR2 YYEEEE. Trimming cost V 0 bases and J 10 bases, with 8 bases left between them. CDR3 amino acids: CASSLASGEQFF. The CDR3 bases are TGTGCCAGCAGCTTGGCTTCGGGGGAGCAGTTCTTC.

The chain is built from TRBV6-5 and TRBJ1-5; 7 positions match TRBD1. Germline loops: CDR1 MNHEY, CDR2 SVGAGI. The CDR3 sequence is 15 residues long. Trimming took 7 bases from V and 3 from J; bases not matched to a gene: 9. The CDR3 DNA is TGTGCCAGCACTCCCGGACAGGCTCCCAATCAGCCCCAGCATTTT. Translated: CASTPGQAPNQPQHF.

The genes are TRBV7-2 and TRBJ2-7; 8 bases match TRBD1. CDR3 length: 14 amino acids. CDR1 SGHTA and CDR2 FQGNSA come from the germline V gene. Unmatched junction bases numbered 6, after V lost 6 bases and J lost 2 bases. CDR3 bases: TGTGCCAGCAGATCCGGGACAGGAGCCTACGAGCAGTACTTC. This sequence encodes CASRSGTGAYEQYF.

This chain connects TRBV4-1 to TRBJ2-1; 9 bases map to TRBD1. The length of the CDR3 is 18 residues. The junction had 10 bases not matched to a gene; V was cut back by 4 bases and J by 0 bases. CDR1 is MGHRA and CDR2 is YSYEKL in the germline V gene. The CDR3 DNA reads TGCGCCAGCAGCCCAGGACAGGGGCCCCTAAGCTCCTACAATGAGCAGTTCTTC. Protein product: CASSPGQGPLSSYNEQFF.

The CDR3 sequence: CASSWTLYGYTF. In DNA form, the CDR3 reads TGTGCCAGCAGTTGGACACTCTATGGCTACACCTTC. The chain carries TRBV2 and TRBJ1-2, with D maybe TRBD1 (5 bases). Germline V gene data show CDR1 as SNHLY and CDR2 as FYNNEI. This CDR3 has 12 residues. V was pared by 5 bases and J by 4 bases, with 8 bases between.